The 23 T cell receptor beta chains in this list originate from one sample, sequenced in a study of CD8 T cells in Susac syndrome. The authors reverse transcribed 0.5 to 1 ug RNA with random hexamers. A single record per CDR3 protein comes from TCRdb applying MiXCR to the immunoSEQ multiplex PCR reads. The sample has 180,000 or so distinct CDR3 sequences, over 85% seen once; the top ten hold around 0.15%. The sample was CD4+ T cells from PBMCs. The receptors derive from a human donor in good health.

In nucleotides, the CDR3 is TGCGCCAGCAGCCAAGATCGGGCAGGAACGCAGTTCTTC. Protein product: CASSQDRAGTQFF. The rearrangement joins TRBV4-3 to TRBJ2-1; D is unclear. V lost 0 bases to trimming and J lost 12 bases, with 12 bases between them. Germline loops: CDR1 LGHNA, CDR2 YSLEER. This CDR3 region has 13 residues.

This chain connects TRBV14 to TRBJ2-7; 9 bases match TRBD1. The CDR3 length is 15 residues. Looked up from germline, CDR1 is SGHDN and CDR2 is FVKESK. The J segment lost 0 bases and the V segment lost 4 bases, leaving 4 bases of the junction unmatched. The CDR3 reads CASSRTGVSSYEQYF. CDR3 nucleotide sequence: TGTGCCAGCAGCCGGACAGGGGTGAGCTCCTACGAGCAGTACTTC.

This rearrangement joins TRBV29-1 to TRBJ2-7; D remains ambiguous. V lost 1 base to trimming and J lost 6 bases, with 10 bases between them. This CDR3 has 12 amino acids. Per germline, CDR1 SQVTM and CDR2 ANQGSEA. The CDR3 sequence: CSVEAGSTEQYF. The CDR3 DNA reads TGCAGCGTTGAAGCAGGAAGTACCGAGCAGTACTTC.

This sequence joins TRBV27 and TRBJ1-6; 9 bases align to TRBD1. Trimming took 6 bases from V and 6 from J; bases not matched to a gene: 6. The CDR3 extends over 15 amino acids. Germline CDR1 and CDR2: MNHEY and SMNVEV (reference sequence). The CDR3 sequence: CASRTGGFGNSPLHF. CDR3 DNA sequence: TGTGCCAGCAGAACAGGGGGCTTTGGTAATTCACCCCTCCACTTT.

The DNA of the CDR3 is TGCAGTGCTAGGAGGGGTCGGACCTACAATGAGCAGTTCTTC. Translating gives CSARRGRTYNEQFF. The chain has TRBV20-1 and TRBJ2-1, with D perhaps assigned TRBD1 or TRBD2 (5 bases each). The CDR3 runs to 14 residues. V was clipped by 3 bases and J by 2 bases, with 11 bases between them. Per the germline V gene, CDR1 is DFQATT and CDR2 is SNEGSKA (reference sequence).

This chain joins TRBV20-1 and TRBJ2-7; 11 bases map to TRBD2. Trimming took 0 bases from V and 2 from J; bases not matched to a gene: 3. The CDR3 covers 15 residues. Germline lookup yields CDR1 DFQATT and CDR2 SNEGSKA (reference sequence). For the CDR3, the DNA is TGCAGTGCTAGAGATCCGACTAGCGGGACCTACGAGCAGTACTTC. It yields the protein CSARDPTSGTYEQYF.

The chain carries TRBV4-3 and TRBJ2-5; 8 bases match TRBD1. The germline V gene has CDR1 LGHNA and CDR2 YSLEER. With 1 base clipped from V and 6 bases from J, the junction kept 4 bases outside the gene matches. This CDR3 is built from 14 residues. CDR3 loop: CASSQAAGGQTQYF. The CDR3 DNA sequence: TGCGCCAGCAGCCAAGCGGCAGGGGGCCAGACCCAGTACTTC.

This sequence joins TRBV20-1 and TRBJ2-5, with a tentative D call TRBD1 (6 bases). The CDR3 runs 11 residues. Trimming took off 6 bases at V and 5 bases at J, with 10 bases between the two ends. In germline, CDR1 is DFQATT, CDR2 SNEGSKA (reference sequence). The CDR3 region has the DNA TGCAGTGCAGCAGGGGTGGAGACCCAGTACTTC. Its translation is CSAAGVETQYF.

The CDR3 DNA follows: TGCGCCAGCAGCCAAGAGGGGACGGATAGCAATCAGCCCCAGCATTTT. As protein: CASSQEGTDSNQPQHF. The chain recombines TRBV4-3 with TRBJ1-5; possible D gene TRBD1, 5 bases. CDR3 length equals 16 residues. Germline assignment: CDR1 LGHNA and CDR2 YSLEER. V was pared by 0 bases and J by 0 bases, with 9 bases between.

A few counts support this clonotype. A junction boundary mismatches the germline segment, possibly from a read error. The rearrangement joins TRBV7-7 to TRBJ1-6, with D perhaps matching TRBD1 (6 bases). CDR3 size: 14 residues. CDR1 and CDR2 (germline): SSHAT, FNYEAQ (reference sequence). The CDR3: CASSVGQGNSPLHF. DNA for the CDR3: TGTGCTAGCAGCGTGGGACAAGGGAATTCACCCCTCCACTTT.

The chain uses TRBV30 and TRBJ2-5; no firm D call. V lost 1 base to trimming and J lost 4 bases, with 4 bases between them. The CDR3 has 11 residues. Germline CDR1 reads GTSNPN; CDR2 reads SVGIG (reference sequence). CDR3 protein: CAWSGGETQYF. The CDR3 bases are TGTGCCTGGAGTGGTGGAGAGACCCAGTACTTC.

The genes are TRBV18 and TRBJ2-2; D may be TRBD1 (5 bases). The V gene's germline CDR1 is KGHSH and CDR2 LQKENI. The CDR3 runs to 19 residues. V lost 0 bases and J lost 3, with 20 bases in between. In nucleotides, the CDR3 is TGTGCCAGCTCACCACCTGGATCGGCAGGGCGTCCAGACACCGGGGAGCTGTTTTTT. Residues: CASSPPGSAGRPDTGELFF.

The count of this clonotype is one. J is TRBJ2-7 and V is TRBV7-2; D gene uncertain. The CDR3 is made up of 13 amino acids. Germline values: CDR1 SGHTA, CDR2 FQGNSA. V was shortened by 1 base and J by 4 bases, with 8 bases between the two germline ends. CDR3 DNA: TGTGCCAGCAGCTTAGTGAAGGGTTACGAGCAGTACTTC. Translating it yields CASSLVKGYEQYF.

The V and J genes are TRBV30 and TRBJ2-1; D unresolved. The germline V gene encodes CDR1 GTSNPN and CDR2 SVGIG (reference sequence). The CDR3 loop spans 12 amino acids. V lost 1 base to trimming and J lost 7 bases, with 8 bases between them. CDR3 in DNA: TGTGCCTGGAGTGCGGATGCGAATGAGCAGTTCTTC. Translated, it gives CAWSADANEQFF.

As for this clonotype: At one end, the junction sequence differs from germline, possibly due to a read error. V is TRBV6-2 or TRBV6-3 and J is TRBJ1-5; a possible D gene is TRBD1 (6 bases). Germline V gives CDR1 MNHEY, CDR2 SVGEGT. There are 11 residues in the CDR3. CDR3 bases: TGTGCCAGCAGGAACGGACAGCTCCAGCATTTT. Translating gives CASRNGQLQHF.

This chain connects TRBV15 to TRBJ2-7; 11 nucleotides agree with TRBD2. J lost 3 bases, V lost 3 bases, and 1 base had no gene match. The CDR3 totals 14 residues. Per the germline V gene, CDR1 is LNHNV and CDR2 is YYDKDF (reference sequence). The CDR3: CATSSLAGGYEQYF. CDR3 DNA: TGTGCCACCAGCAGTCTAGCGGGGGGCTACGAGCAGTACTTC.

This chain joins TRBV6-5 and TRBJ1-2, with TRBD1 identical over 8 bases. The germline V gene encodes CDR1 MNHEY and CDR2 SVGAGI. This CDR3 comprises 14 residues. Losses at the gene ends were 7 bases for V and 4 bases for J; bases not matched to a gene: 8. The CDR3 protein is CASTQPGTGYGYTF. CDR3 in DNA: TGTGCCAGCACTCAACCAGGGACAGGCTATGGCTACACCTTC.

This clonotype has a handful of counts. This chain uses TRBV7-8 with TRBJ2-3, with 7 bases that match TRBD2. Germline values: CDR1 SGHVS, CDR2 FQNEAQ. The CDR3 runs 15 residues. J gave up 1 base and V 1 base, and 2 bases lay outside the gene matches. CDR3 sequence: CASSLGTSGTDTQYF. In DNA form, the CDR3 reads TGTGCCAGCAGCTTAGGGACTAGTGGCACAGATACGCAGTATTTT.

The J gene is TRBJ2-7, the V gene TRBV3-1; D remains unclear. Germline CDR1 is LGHDT and CDR2 is YNNKEL (reference sequence). V was clipped by 8 bases and J by 2 bases, with 13 bases between them. The CDR3 covers 13 residues. CDR3 amino acids: CASRHSQTYEQYF. CDR3 bases: TGTGCCAGCCGACACAGCCAGACCTACGAGCAGTACTTC.

CDR3 DNA: TGCAGCGTTTCGACAGGGACTTACCAAGAGACCCAGTACTTC. Protein sequence: CSVSTGTYQETQYF. The chain has TRBV29-1 and TRBJ2-5, with a possible D match to TRBD1 (7 bases). The CDR3 has 14 residues. The V and J ends lost 5 bases and 0 bases respectively, with 13 bases between them. Germline CDR1 and CDR2: SQVTM and ANQGSEA.

The rearrangement joins TRBV19 to TRBJ2-1; D could derive from TRBD1 or TRBD2 (6 bases each). The CDR3 loop spans 15 amino acids. CDR1 is LNHDA, CDR2 SQIVND, per germline (reference sequence). Trimming stripped 6 bases from V and 4 bases from J, with 16 bases between. The CDR3 region is CASSQQGGEYNEQFF. Here the CDR3 DNA reads TGTGCCAGTAGCCAACAGGGAGGAGAGTACAATGAGCAGTTCTTC.

The chain is built from TRBV20-1 and TRBJ1-3; unclear D gene. Between the trimmed V and J ends, which lost 2 bases and 3 bases, there was a span of 5 bases. The V gene's germline CDR1 is DFQATT and CDR2 SNEGSKA (reference sequence). The CDR3 covers 12 residues. The DNA of the CDR3 is TGCAGTGCTAGATCGGGTGGAAACACCATATATTTT. Its protein is CSARSGGNTIYF.

CDR3 amino acids: CASSDSGQGADTQYF. In nucleotides, the CDR3 is TGTGCCAGCAGTGATTCGGGACAGGGGGCTGATACGCAGTATTTT. The chain combines TRBV25-1 with TRBJ2-3, with 12 bases matching TRBD1. CDR1 is MGHDK, CDR2 SYGVNS, per germline. The J segment lost 6 bases and the V segment lost 3 bases, leaving 4 bases of the junction unmatched. The CDR3 has 15 amino acids.